The present entry profiles one TCR beta chain with its context. Antigen unknown. The assay was immunoSEQ multiplex PCR, and TCRdb's table has in-frame clones only and misses some. The profile shows approximately 88,000 clones, 94% of them singletons. This entry belongs to a study of graft-versus-host responses after intestinal transplantation. About the research overall: Each recipient received a multivisceral, liver-intestinal, or isolated intestinal graft. Every recipient had anti-thymocyte globulin induction and around three years of tacrolimus plus steroids. Overall study results and limits: The recipient marrow held GvH clones, and some of them showed up first in ileum or blood. HvG clone declines early post-transplant were associated with peak circulating GvH levels.

Germline CDR1 reads ENHRY; CDR2 reads SYGVKD. Trimming pared 6 bases from V and 5 bases from J, leaving 16 bases between. The CDR3 is made up of 14 amino acids. The chain combines TRBV10-3 with TRBJ1-2, with D possibly matching TRBD1 (6 bases). The receptor's source is a human donor who was the organ donor for an intestinal transplant. The material was unstimulated CD4+ T cells sorted from spleen or lymph node cells, obtained before transplant. The CDR3 bases are TGTGCCATCAGGAACAGGGAGAGGAGGTATGGCTACACCTTC. Translating gives CAIRNRERRYGYTF.